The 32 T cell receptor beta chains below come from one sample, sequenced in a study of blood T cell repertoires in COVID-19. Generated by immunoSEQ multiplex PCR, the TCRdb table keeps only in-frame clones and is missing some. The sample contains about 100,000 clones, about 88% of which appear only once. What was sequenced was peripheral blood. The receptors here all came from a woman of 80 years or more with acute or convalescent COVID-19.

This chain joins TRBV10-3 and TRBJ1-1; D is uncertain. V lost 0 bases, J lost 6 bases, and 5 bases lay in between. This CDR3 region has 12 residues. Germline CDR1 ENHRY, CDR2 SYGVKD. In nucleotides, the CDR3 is TGTGCCATCAGTGAGTCACATGCTGAAGCTTTCTTT. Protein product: CAISESHAEAFF.

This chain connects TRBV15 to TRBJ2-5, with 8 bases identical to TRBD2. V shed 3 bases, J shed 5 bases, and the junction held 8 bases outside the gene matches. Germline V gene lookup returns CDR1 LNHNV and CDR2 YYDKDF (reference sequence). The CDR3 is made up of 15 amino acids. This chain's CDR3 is CATSSGLAIPETQYF. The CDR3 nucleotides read TGTGCCACCAGCAGCGGACTAGCTATTCCGGAGACCCAGTACTTC.

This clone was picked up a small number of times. CDR3 DNA: TGTGCCAGCAGCGTAGCGGGAGAACGCTACAATGAGCAGTTCTTC. It yields the protein CASSVAGERYNEQFF. The chain carries TRBV9 and TRBJ2-1, with TRBD2 as a possible D gene (6 bases). Germline V gene data show CDR1 as SGDLS and CDR2 as YYNGEE. Trimming shortened V by 0 bases and J by 3 bases, and 10 bases separated the two germline ends. The CDR3 is 15 residues long.

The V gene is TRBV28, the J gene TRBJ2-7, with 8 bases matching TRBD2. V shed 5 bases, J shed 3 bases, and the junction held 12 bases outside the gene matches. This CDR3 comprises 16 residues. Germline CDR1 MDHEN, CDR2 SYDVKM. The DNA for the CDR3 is TGTGCCAGCAGTCCCTTCGGGGGGGCGGTGGGCTACGAGCAGTACTTC. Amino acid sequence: CASSPFGGAVGYEQYF.

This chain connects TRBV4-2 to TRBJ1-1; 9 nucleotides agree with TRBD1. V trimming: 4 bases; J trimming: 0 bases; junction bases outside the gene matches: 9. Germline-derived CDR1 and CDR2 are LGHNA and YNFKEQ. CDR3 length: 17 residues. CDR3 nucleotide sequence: TGTGCCAGCAGCCGAGGACAGGGGACGACATTGAACACTGAAGCTTTCTTT. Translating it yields CASSRGQGTTLNTEAFF.

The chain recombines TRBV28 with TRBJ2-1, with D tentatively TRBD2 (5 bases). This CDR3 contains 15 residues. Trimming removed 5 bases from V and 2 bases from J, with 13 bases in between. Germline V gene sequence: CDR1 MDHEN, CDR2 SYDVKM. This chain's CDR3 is CASSPTTGTYNEQFF. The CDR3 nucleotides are TGTGCCAGCAGTCCGACTACGGGAACCTACAATGAGCAGTTCTTC.

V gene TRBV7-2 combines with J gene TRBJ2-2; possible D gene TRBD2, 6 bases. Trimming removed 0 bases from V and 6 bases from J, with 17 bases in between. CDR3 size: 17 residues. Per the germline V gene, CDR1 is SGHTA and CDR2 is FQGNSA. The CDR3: CASSLAPPGVAAGELFF. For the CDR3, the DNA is TGTGCCAGCAGCTTAGCTCCCCCGGGAGTAGCCGCCGGGGAGCTGTTTTTT.

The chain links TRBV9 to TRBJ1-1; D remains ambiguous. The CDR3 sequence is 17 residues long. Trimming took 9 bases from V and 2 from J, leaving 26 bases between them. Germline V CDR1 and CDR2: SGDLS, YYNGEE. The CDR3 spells CATTDARSRGLNTEAFF. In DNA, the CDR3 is TGTGCCACCACCGACGCTAGGTCCCGAGGACTTAACACTGAAGCTTTCTTT.

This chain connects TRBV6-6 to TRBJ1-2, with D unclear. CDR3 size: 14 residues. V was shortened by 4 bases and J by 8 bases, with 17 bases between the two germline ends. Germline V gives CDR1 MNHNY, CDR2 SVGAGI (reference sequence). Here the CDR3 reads CASSSSPGIRGYTF. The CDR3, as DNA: TGTGCCAGCAGTTCCTCCCCGGGGATCCGAGGCTACACCTTC.

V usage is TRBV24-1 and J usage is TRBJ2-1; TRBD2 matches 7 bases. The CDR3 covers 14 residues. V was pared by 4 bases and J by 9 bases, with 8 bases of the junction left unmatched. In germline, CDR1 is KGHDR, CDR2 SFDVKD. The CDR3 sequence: CATSEPGLSFEQFF. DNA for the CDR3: TGTGCCACCAGTGAACCGGGACTATCCTTTGAGCAGTTCTTC.

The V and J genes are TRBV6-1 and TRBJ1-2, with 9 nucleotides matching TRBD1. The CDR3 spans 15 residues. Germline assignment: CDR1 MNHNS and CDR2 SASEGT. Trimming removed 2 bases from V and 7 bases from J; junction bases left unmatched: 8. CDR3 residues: CASSELRQGVSGYTF. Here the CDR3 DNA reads TGTGCCAGCAGTGAACTACGACAGGGGGTGAGTGGCTACACCTTC.

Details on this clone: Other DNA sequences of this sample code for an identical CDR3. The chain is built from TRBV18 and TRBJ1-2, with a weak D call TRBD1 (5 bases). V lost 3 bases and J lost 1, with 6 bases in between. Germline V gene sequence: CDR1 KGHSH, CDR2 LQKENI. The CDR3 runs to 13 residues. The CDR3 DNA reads TGTGCCAGCTCACCGGACAATAACTATGGCTACACCTTC. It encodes CASSPDNNYGYTF.

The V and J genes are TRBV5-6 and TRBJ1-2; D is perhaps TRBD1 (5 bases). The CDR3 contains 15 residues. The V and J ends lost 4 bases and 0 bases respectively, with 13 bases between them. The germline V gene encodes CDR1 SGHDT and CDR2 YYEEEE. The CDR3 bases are TGTGCCAGCAGCCCCAGACAGCTTTCTAACTATGGCTACACCTTC. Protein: CASSPRQLSNYGYTF.

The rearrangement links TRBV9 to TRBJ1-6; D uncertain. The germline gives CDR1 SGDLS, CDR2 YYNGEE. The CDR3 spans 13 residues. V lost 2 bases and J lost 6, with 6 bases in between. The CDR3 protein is CASSVLGNSPLHF. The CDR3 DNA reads TGTGCCAGCAGCGTCCTAGGTAATTCACCCCTCCACTTT.

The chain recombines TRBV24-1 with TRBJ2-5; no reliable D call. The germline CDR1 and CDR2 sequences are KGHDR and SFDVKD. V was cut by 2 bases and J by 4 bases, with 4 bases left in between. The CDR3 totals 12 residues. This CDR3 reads CATSDSGETQYF. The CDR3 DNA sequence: TGTGCCACCAGTGATTCAGGAGAGACCCAGTACTTC.

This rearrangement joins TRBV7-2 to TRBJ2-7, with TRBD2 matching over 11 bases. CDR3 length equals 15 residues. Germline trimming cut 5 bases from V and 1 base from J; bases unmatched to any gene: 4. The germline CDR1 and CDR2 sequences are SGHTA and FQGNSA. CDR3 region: CASSPRLAGSYEQYF. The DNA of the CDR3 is TGTGCCAGCAGCCCCAGACTAGCGGGGTCCTACGAGCAGTACTTC.

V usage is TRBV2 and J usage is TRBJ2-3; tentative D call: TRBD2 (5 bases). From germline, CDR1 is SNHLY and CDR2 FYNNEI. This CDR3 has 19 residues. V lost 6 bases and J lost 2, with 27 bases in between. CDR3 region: CASREPITRSLLDTDTQYF. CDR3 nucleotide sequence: TGTGCCAGCAGGGAGCCGATCACTAGGAGCCTATTAGACACAGATACGCAGTATTTT.

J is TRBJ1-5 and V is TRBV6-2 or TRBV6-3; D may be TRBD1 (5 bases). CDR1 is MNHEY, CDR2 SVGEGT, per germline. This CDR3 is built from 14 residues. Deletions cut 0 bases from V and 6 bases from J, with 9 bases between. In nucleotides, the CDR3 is TGTGCCAGCAGTTACTCGGAGACAGTTCAGCCCCAGCATTTT. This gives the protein CASSYSETVQPQHF.

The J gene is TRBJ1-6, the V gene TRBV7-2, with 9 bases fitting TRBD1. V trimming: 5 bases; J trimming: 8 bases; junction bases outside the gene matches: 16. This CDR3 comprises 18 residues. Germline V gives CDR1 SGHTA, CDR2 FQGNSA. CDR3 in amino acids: CASSQRQFLDRGDSPLHF. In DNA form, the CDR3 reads TGTGCCAGCAGCCAAAGGCAGTTTCTGGACAGGGGAGATTCACCCCTCCACTTT. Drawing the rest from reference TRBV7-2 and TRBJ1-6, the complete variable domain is GAGVSQSPSNKVTEKGKDVELRCDPISGHTALYWYRQSLGQGLEFLIYFQGNSAPDKSGLPSDRFSAERTGGSVSTLTIQRTQQEDSAVYLCASSQRQFLDRGDSPLHFGNGTRLTVT.

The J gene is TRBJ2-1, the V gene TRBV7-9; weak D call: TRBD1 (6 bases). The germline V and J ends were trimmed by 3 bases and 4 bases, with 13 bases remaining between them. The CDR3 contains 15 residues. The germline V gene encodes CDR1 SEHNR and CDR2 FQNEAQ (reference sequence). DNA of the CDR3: TGTGCCAGCAGCTTTTACACAGGGCTTTACAATGAGCAGTTCTTC. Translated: CASSFYTGLYNEQFF.

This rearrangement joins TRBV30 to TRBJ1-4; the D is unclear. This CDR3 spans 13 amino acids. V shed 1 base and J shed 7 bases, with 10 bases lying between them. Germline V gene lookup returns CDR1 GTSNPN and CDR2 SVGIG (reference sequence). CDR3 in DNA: TGTGCCTGGAGTGACCACCTCAGTGAAAAACTGTTTTTT. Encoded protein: CAWSDHLSEKLFF.

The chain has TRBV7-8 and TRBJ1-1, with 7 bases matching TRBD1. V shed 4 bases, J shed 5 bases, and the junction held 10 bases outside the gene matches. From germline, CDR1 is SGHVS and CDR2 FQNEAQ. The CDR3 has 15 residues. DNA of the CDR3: TGTGCCAGCAGCTCCCACAGGGGAGGAGGGACTGAAGCTTTCTTT. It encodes CASSSHRGGGTEAFF.

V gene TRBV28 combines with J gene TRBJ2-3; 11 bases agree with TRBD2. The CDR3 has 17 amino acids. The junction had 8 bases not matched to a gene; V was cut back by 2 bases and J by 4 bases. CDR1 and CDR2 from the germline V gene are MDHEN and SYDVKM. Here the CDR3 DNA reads TGTGCCAGCAGTTTAGGGTCTAGCGGGAGGAGGGCAGATACGCAGTATTTT. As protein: CASSLGSSGRRADTQYF.

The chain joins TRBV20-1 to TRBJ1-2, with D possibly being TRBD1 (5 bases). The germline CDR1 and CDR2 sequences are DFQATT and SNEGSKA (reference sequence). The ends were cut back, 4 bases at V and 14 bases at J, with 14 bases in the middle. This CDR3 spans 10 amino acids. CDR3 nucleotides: TGCAGTGCTACTGACAGCTTCGGGACCTTC. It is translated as CSATDSFGTF.

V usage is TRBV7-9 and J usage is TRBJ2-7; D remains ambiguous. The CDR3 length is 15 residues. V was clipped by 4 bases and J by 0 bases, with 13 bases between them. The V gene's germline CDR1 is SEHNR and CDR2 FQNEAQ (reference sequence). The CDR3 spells CASSSLISYSYEQYF. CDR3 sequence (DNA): TGTGCCAGCAGCTCATTAATTTCCTACTCCTACGAGCAGTACTTC. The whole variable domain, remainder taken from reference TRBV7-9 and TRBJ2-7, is DTGVSQNPRHKITKRGQNVTFRCDPISEHNRLYWYRQTLGQGPEFLTYFQNEAQLEKSRLLSDRFSAERPKGSFSTLEIQRTEQGDSAMYLCASSSLISYSYEQYFGPGTRLTVT.

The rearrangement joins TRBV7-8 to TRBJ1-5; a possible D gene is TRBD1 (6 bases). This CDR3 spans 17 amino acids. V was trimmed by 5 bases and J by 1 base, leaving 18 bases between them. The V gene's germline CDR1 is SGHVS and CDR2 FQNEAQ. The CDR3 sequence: CASSVYRVGMSNQPQHF. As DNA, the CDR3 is TGTGCCAGCAGCGTTTACAGGGTTGGTATGAGCAATCAGCCCCAGCATTTT.

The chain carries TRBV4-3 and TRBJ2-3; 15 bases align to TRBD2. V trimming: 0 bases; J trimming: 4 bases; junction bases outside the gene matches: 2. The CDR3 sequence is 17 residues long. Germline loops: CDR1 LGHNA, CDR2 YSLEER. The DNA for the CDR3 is TGCGCCAGCAGCCAAGAGGGGACTAGCGGGGGGTCAGATACGCAGTATTTT. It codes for CASSQEGTSGGSDTQYF.

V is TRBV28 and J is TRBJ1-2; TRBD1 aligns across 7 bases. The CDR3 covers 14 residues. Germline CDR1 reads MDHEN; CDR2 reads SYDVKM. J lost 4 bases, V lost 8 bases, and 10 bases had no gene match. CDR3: CASRGTAVGYGYTF. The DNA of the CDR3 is TGTGCCAGCCGTGGGACAGCGGTAGGCTATGGCTACACCTTC.

The CDR3 bases are TGCAGCGTAGGGACACGTTCTAATGAAAAACTGTTTTTT. It is translated as CSVGTRSNEKLFF. The genes are TRBV29-1 and TRBJ1-4; perhaps TRBD1 as D (6 bases). Per the germline V gene, CDR1 is SQVTM and CDR2 is ANQGSEA. The CDR3 covers 13 residues. Trimming left V 6 bases short and J 3 bases short, with 11 bases between.

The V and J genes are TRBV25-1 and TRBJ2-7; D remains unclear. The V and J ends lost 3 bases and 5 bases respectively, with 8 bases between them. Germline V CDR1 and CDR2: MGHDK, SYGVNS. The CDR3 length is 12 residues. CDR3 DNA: TGTGCCAGCAGTGATTACGGAGACGAGCAGTACTTC. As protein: CASSDYGDEQYF.

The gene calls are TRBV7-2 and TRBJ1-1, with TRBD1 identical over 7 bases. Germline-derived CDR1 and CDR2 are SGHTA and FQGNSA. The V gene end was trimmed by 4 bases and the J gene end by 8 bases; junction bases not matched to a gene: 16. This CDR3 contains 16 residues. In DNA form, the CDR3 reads TGTGCCAGCAGCTCGTTATGGGGGACAGTTCATCCCGAAGCTTTCTTT. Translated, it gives CASSSLWGTVHPEAFF.

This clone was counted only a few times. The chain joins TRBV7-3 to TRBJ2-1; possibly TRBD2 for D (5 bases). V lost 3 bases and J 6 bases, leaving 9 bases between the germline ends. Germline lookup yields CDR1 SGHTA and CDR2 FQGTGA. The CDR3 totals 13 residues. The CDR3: CASSFGITNEQFF. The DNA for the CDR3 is TGTGCCAGCAGCTTCGGGATTACCAATGAGCAGTTCTTC. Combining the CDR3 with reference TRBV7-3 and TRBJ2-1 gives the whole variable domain GAGVSQTPSNKVTEKGKYVELRCDPISGHTALYWYRQSLGQGPEFLIYFQGTGAADDSGLPNDRFFAVRPEGSVSTLKIQRTERGDSAVYLCASSFGITNEQFFGPGTRLTVL.